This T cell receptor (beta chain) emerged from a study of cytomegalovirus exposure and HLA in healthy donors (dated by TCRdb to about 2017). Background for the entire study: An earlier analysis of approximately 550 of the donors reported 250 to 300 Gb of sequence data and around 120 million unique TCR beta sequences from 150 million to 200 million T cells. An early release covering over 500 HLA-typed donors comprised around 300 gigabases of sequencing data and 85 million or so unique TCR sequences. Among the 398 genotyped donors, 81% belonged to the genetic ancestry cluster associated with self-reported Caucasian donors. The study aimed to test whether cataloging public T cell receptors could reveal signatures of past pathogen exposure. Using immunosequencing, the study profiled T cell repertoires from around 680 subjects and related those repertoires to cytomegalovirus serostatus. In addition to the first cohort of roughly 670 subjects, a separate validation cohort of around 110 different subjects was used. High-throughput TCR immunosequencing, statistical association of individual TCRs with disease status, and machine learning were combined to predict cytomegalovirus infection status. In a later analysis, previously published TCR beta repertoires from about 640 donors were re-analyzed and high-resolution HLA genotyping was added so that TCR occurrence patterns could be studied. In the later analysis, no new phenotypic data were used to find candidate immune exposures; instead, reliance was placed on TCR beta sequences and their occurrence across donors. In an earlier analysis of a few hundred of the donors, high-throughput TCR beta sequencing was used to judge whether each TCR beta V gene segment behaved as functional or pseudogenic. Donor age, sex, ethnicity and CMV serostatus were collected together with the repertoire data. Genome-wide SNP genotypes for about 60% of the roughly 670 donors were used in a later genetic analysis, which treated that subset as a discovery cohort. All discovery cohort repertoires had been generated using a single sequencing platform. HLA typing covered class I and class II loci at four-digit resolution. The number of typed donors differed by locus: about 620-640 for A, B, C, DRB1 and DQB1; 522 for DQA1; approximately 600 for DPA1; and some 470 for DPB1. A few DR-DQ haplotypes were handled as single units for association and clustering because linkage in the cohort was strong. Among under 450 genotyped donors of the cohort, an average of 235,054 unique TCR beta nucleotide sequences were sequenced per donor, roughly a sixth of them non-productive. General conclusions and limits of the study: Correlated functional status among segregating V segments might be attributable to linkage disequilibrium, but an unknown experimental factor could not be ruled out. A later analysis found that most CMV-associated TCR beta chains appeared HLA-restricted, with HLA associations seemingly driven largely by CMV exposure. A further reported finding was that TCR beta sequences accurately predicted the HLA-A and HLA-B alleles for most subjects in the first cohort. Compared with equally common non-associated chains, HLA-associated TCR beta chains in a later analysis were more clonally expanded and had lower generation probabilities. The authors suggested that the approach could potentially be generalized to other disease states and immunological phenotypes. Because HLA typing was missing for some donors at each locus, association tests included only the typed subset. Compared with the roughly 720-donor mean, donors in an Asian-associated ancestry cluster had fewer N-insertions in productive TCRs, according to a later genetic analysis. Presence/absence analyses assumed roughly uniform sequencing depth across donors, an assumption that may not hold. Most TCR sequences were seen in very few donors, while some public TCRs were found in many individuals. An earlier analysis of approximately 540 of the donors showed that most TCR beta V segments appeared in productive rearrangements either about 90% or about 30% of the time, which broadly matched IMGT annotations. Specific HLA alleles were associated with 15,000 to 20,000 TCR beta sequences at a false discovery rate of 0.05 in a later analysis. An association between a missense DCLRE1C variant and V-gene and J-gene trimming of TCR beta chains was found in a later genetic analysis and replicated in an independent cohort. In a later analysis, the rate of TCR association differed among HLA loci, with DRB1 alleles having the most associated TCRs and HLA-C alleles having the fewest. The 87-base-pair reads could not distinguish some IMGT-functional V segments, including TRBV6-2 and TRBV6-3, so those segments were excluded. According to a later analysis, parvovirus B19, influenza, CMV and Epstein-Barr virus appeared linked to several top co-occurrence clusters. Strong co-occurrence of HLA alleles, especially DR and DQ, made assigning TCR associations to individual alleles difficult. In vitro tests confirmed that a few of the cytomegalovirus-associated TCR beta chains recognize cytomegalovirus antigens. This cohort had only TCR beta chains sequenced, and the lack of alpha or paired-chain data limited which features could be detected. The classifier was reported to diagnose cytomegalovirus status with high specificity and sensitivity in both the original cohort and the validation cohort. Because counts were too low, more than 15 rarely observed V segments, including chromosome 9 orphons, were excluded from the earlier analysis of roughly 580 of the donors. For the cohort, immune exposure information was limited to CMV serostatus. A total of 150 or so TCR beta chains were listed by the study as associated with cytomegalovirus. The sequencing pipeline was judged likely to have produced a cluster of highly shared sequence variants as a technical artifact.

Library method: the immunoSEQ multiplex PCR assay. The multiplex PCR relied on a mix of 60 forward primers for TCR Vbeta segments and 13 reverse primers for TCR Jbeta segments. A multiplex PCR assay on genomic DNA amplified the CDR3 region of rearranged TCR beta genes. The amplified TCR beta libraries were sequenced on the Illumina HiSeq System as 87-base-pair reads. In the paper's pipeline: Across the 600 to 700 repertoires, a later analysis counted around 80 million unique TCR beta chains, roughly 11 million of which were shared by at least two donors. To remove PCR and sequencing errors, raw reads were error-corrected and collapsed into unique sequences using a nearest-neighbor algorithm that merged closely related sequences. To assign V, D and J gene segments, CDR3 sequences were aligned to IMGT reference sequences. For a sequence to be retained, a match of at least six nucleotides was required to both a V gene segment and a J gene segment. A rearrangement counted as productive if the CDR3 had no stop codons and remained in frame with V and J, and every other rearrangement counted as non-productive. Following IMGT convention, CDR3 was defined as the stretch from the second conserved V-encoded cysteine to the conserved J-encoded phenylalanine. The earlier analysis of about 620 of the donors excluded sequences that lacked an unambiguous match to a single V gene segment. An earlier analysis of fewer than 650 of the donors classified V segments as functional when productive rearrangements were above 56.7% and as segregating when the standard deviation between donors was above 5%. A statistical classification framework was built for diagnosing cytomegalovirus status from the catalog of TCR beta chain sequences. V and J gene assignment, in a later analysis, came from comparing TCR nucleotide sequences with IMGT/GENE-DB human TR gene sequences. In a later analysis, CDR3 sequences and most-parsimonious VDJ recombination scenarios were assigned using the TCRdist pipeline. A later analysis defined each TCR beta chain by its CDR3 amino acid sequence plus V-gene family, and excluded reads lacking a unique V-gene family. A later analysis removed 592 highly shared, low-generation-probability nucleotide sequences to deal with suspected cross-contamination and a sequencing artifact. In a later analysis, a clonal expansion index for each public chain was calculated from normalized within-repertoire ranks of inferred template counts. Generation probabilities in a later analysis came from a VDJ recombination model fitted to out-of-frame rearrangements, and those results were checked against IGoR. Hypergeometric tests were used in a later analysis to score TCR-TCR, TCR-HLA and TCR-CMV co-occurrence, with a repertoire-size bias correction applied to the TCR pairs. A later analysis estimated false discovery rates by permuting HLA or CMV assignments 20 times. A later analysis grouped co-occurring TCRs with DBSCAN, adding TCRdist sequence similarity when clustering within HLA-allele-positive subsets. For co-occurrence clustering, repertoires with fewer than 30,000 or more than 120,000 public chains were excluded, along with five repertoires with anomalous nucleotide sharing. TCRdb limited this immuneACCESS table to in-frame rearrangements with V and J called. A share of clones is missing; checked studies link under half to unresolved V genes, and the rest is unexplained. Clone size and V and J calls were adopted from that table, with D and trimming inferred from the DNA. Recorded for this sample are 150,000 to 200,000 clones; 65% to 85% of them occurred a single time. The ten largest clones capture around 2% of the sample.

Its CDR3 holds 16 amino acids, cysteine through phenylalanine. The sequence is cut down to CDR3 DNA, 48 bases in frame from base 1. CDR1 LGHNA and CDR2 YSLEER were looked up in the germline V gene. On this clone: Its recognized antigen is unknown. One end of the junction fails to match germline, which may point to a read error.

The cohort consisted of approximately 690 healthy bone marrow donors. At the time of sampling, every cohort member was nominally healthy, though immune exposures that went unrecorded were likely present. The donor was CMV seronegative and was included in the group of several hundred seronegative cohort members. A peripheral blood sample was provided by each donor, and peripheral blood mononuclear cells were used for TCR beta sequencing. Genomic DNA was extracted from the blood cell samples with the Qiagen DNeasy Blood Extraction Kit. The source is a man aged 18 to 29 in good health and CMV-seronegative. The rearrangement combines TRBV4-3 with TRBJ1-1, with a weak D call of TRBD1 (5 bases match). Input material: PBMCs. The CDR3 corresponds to CASSQSSRVSYTKAFF. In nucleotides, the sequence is TGCGCCAGCAGCCAATCAAGCAGGGTGTCTTACACTAAAGCTTTCTTT.